This T cell receptor beta chain emerged from a study of OX40 agonist ivuxolimab in advanced cancers. Notes on this clone: Its specificity is not known.

Samples of blood were obtained at baseline, on cycle 4 day 1, and on cycle 7 day 1. Data came from immunoSEQ multiplex PCR; TCRdb stores just in-frame clones and leaves some out. The sample shows approximately 60,000 clones, approximately 80% of them seen only once. Study conclusions and caveats: Normalized expansion of T-cell clones was also low for some nonresponders.

The germline CDR1 and CDR2 sequences are KGHSH and LQKENI. With 3 bases clipped from V and 10 bases from J, the junction kept 7 bases outside the gene matches. This CDR3 has 15 residues. This TCR came from an adult with an advanced solid tumor such as melanoma, head and neck, liver or kidney cancer. Source: CD4+ or CD8+ T cells sorted from blood, taken in a trial of the OX40 agonist ivuxolimab. This rearrangement joins TRBV18 to TRBJ2-1, with TRBD2 matching over 12 bases. Here the CDR3 reads CASSPSLAGGNEQFF. The CDR3 DNA is TGTGCCAGCTCACCTTCCCTAGCGGGGGGGAACGAGCAGTTCTTC.